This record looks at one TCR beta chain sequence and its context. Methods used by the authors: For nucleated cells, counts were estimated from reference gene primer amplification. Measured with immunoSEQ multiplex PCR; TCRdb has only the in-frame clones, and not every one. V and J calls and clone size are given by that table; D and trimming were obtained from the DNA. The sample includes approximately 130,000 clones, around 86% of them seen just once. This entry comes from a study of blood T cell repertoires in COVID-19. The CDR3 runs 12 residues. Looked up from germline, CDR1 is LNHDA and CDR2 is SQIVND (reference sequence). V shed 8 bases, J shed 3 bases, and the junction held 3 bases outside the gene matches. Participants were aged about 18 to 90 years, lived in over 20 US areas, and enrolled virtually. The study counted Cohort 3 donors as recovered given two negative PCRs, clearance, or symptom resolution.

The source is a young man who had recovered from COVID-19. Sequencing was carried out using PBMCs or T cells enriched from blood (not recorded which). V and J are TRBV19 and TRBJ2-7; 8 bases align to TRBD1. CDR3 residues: CASGQGIYEQYF. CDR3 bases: TGTGCCAGTGGACAGGGAATCTACGAGCAGTACTTC.